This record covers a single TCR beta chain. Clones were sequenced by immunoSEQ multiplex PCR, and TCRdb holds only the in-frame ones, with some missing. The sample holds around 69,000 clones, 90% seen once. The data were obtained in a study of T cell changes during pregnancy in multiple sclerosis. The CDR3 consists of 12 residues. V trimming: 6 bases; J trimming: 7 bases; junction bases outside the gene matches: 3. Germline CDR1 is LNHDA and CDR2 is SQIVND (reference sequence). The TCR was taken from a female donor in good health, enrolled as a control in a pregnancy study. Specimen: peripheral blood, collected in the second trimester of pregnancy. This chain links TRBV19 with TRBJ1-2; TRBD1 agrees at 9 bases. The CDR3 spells CASRTGGGGYTF. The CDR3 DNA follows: TGTGCCAGTAGAACAGGGGGCGGTGGCTACACCTTC.